The 6 T cell receptor beta chains below come from one sample, sequenced in a study of blood T cell repertoires in COVID-19. The assay was immunoSEQ multiplex PCR, and TCRdb's table has in-frame clones only and misses some. The sample lists about 490,000 clones, roughly 88% occurring once. Sequencing was carried out using peripheral blood. These receptors were obtained from a human donor in a cohort sampled during active COVID-19.

The CDR3 reads CASTTGQLREQYF. The CDR3 DNA reads TGTGCCAGTACCACCGGACAGCTTCGCGAGCAGTACTTC. The chain carries TRBV19 and TRBJ2-7; weak D call: TRBD1 (6 bases). The CDR3 spans 13 residues. V was clipped by 7 bases and J by 6 bases, with 16 bases between them. Looked up from germline, CDR1 is LNHDA and CDR2 is SQIVND (reference sequence). Combining the CDR3 with reference TRBV19 and TRBJ2-7 gives the whole variable domain DGGITQSPKYLFRKEGQNVTLSCEQNLNHDAMYWYRQDPGQGLRLIYYSQIVNDFQKGDIAEGYSVSREKKESFPLTVTSAQKNPTAFYLCASTTGQLREQYFGPGTRLTVT.

This clone was recorded once. The J gene is TRBJ1-1, the V gene TRBV3-1 (or the pseudogene TRBV3-2), with 11 positions matching TRBD1. V gave up 4 bases and J gave up 8 bases; unmatched junction bases: 6. This CDR3 has 14 amino acids. The V gene's germline CDR1 is LGHDT and CDR2 YNNKEL (reference sequence). CDR3: CASSPHGTGGEAFF. CDR3 nucleotides: TGTGCCAGCAGCCCACACGGGACAGGGGGGGAAGCTTTCTTT.

V is TRBV19 and J is TRBJ1-4; 7 bases map to TRBD1. This CDR3 region has 16 residues. Unmatched junction bases numbered 7, after V lost 1 base and J lost 5 bases. Germline loops: CDR1 LNHDA, CDR2 SQIVND (reference sequence). CDR3 in amino acids: CASSIGRQGENEKLFF. The CDR3 DNA is TGTGCCAGTAGTATAGGAAGACAGGGAGAAAATGAAAAACTGTTTTTT.

The genes are TRBV29-1 and TRBJ1-2; 7 positions agree with TRBD1. CDR3 length: 11 amino acids. V was clipped by 8 bases and J by 3 bases; unmatched bases: 3. The germline CDR1 and CDR2 sequences are SQVTM and ANQGSEA. CDR3 sequence reads: CSFGTDYGYTF. CDR3 bases: TGCAGCTTCGGGACAGACTATGGCTACACCTTC.

The chain has TRBV4-1 and TRBJ1-4; D gene unclear. The V end was cut by 1 base, the J end by 5 bases, with 17 bases between. The germline gives CDR1 MGHRA, CDR2 YSYEKL. There are 17 residues in the CDR3. In DNA, the CDR3 is TGCGCCAGCAGCCAAGGGGTACCGGGGAGTGGAAATGAAAAACTGTTTTTT. Its translation is CASSQGVPGSGNEKLFF.

The CDR3 loop is CASSTLAGVGDGWYNEQFF. CDR3 DNA: TGTGCCAGTTCTACATTAGCGGGAGTCGGGGACGGCTGGTACAATGAGCAGTTCTTC. The V and J genes are TRBV19 and TRBJ2-1, with TRBD2 matching over 9 bases. Trimming took 8 bases from V and 4 from J; bases not matched to a gene: 21. The CDR3 is 19 amino acids. Germline V lookup: CDR1 LNHDA, CDR2 SQIVND (reference sequence).